These 24 T cell receptor beta chains came from one sample sequenced in a study of CD8 T cells in ankylosing spondylitis. General study points: About 8 highly homologous variants made up a TCR beta motif that seemed to typify ankylosing spondylitis blood.

Using its own MiXCR run on the 5' RACE reads, TCRdb lists one record per CDR3 protein. The sample includes some 330,000 distinct CDR3 sequences, 7% to 9% seen only once; the top ten take roughly 15%. For these receptors, no antigen is known. The sample comprised blood, either unsorted or a sorted T cell fraction (not recorded which). Source of these receptors: a male donor with ankylosing spondylitis.

This chain links TRBV6-5 with TRBJ2-3, with D perhaps TRBD1 (6 bases). V lost 2 bases and J 4 bases, leaving 22 bases between the germline ends. The germline gives CDR1 MNHEY, CDR2 SVGAGI. The CDR3 has 18 residues. The CDR3 nucleotides read TGTGCCAGCAGTTACCGCCGGGGTGGGGGCCGGGCGCCAGATACGCAGTATTTT. Encoded protein: CASSYRRGGGRAPDTQYF.

The chain links TRBV6-2 or TRBV6-3 to TRBJ2-1; TRBD1 matches at 11 bases. Germline CDR1 and CDR2: MNHEY and SVGEGT. V shed 7 bases, J shed 8 bases, and the junction held 7 bases outside the gene matches. The CDR3 runs 14 residues. CDR3 nucleotide sequence: TGTGCCAGCACGCGATGGACAGGGGGCGATGAGCAGTTCTTC. Its protein product is CASTRWTGGDEQFF.

This clonotype was seen only a few times. This chain uses TRBV6-2 or TRBV6-3 with TRBJ2-1; TRBD1 is a possible D gene (7 bases). CDR3 length: 18 residues. Trimming took off 6 bases at V and 4 bases at J, with 25 bases between the two ends. Germline CDR1 and CDR2: MNHEY and SVGEGT. In nucleotides, the CDR3 is TGTGCCAGCAGCCCACCCCTCGACAGGGCGGGGTTTTACAATGAGCAGTTCTTC. It translates to CASSPPLDRAGFYNEQFF.

This clonotype has a count of ten or more. V is TRBV12-3 or TRBV12-4 and J is TRBJ1-5, with 10 bases aligning to TRBD1. The V gene end was trimmed by 5 bases and the J gene end by 6 bases; junction bases not matched to a gene: 7. The CDR3 is 15 residues long. The CDR3, as DNA: TGTGCCAGCAGTACCGGGACAGGGGTTAGTCAGCCCCAGCATTTT. This translates into CASSTGTGVSQPQHF.

This clonotype has ten or more counts. The rearrangement joins TRBV5-1 to TRBJ2-3; 7 bases are shared with TRBD1. Trimming at V came to 4 bases and at J to 0 bases, leaving 5 bases not matched to a gene. Germline lookup yields CDR1 SGHRS and CDR2 YFSETQ. This CDR3 is 15 amino acids long. In DNA, the CDR3 is TGCGCCAGCAGCACGGGACAGCTCAGCACAGATACGCAGTATTTT. This encodes CASSTGQLSTDTQYF. The full variable domain, completed using reference TRBV5-1 and TRBJ2-3, is KAGVTQTPRYLIKTRGQQVTLSCSPISGHRSVSWYQQTPGQGLQFLFEYFSETQRNKGNFPGRFSGRQFSNSRSEMNVSTLELGDSALYLCASSTGQLSTDTQYFGPGTRLTVL.

This clonotype has only a few counts. The CDR3 spells CATSRDLLSGNTIYF. Written as DNA, the CDR3 is TGTGCCACCAGCAGAGATCTGCTCTCAGGAAACACCATATATTTT. The V and J genes are TRBV15 and TRBJ1-3, with no clear D. Trimming left V 0 bases short and J 4 bases short, with 10 bases between. Germline V gene lookup returns CDR1 LNHNV and CDR2 YYDKDF (reference sequence). The CDR3 consists of 15 residues.

This clonotype was seen only a few times. The chain joins TRBV5-1 to TRBJ2-3; the match to TRBD1 covers 8 bases. With V trimmed by 7 bases and J by 1 base, 8 bases remained unmatched. In germline, CDR1 is SGHRS, CDR2 YFSETQ. This CDR3 has 15 residues. The CDR3 DNA is TGCGCCAGCCACCAGGGGGCAGGGGGCACAGATACGCAGTATTTT. This encodes CASHQGAGGTDTQYF.

The sample holds many counts of this clonotype. This chain joins TRBV5-1 and TRBJ1-3; unclear D gene. CDR1 and CDR2 (germline): SGHRS, YFSETQ. The CDR3 runs 14 residues. The ends were cut back, 0 bases at V and 8 bases at J, with 12 bases in the middle. The CDR3 DNA sequence: TGCGCCAGCAGCTTGGACTCCGCTTGGGACACCATATATTTT. Amino acid sequence: CASSLDSAWDTIYF.

This clonotype was observed at least ten times. The V call is TRBV3-1, the J call TRBJ2-1, with 8 bases that match TRBD2. V lost 1 base and J lost 8; bases outside the gene matches: 7. This CDR3 is 15 amino acids long. CDR1 is LGHDT and CDR2 is YNNKEL in the germline V gene (reference sequence). CDR3 coding DNA: TGTGCCAGCAGCCAAGGCGGGAGGAGGGGCTATGAGCAGTTCTTC. Amino acids: CASSQGGRRGYEQFF.

The rearrangement links TRBV5-1 to TRBJ1-2, with TRBD1 identical over 7 bases. This CDR3 is built from 13 residues. Trimming removed 3 bases from V and 5 bases from J; junction bases left unmatched: 4. Germline CDR1 SGHRS, CDR2 YFSETQ. The CDR3 DNA is TGCGCCAGCAGCTCCGGGACAGTATATGGCTACACCTTC. It codes for CASSSGTVYGYTF.

This clonotype has a handful of counts. The chain carries TRBV29-1 and TRBJ2-5; D is unclear. The V end was cut by 4 bases, the J end by 4 bases, with 4 bases between. CDR1 SQVTM and CDR2 ANQGSEA come from the germline V gene. There are 10 residues in the CDR3. CDR3 sequence: CSVALETQYF. For the CDR3, the DNA is TGCAGCGTTGCCTTAGAGACCCAGTACTTC.

Written as DNA, the CDR3 is TGTGCCAGCTCACCTAAGCGACTGACAACTAATGAAAAACTGTTTTTT. Protein product: CASSPKRLTTNEKLFF. This chain links TRBV18 with TRBJ1-4; D is uncertain. This CDR3 has 16 residues. CDR1 and CDR2 (germline): KGHSH, LQKENI. Deletions cut 3 bases from V and 0 bases from J, with 11 bases between.

This chain links TRBV7-6 with TRBJ2-5; 11 positions match TRBD2. The germline V gene encodes CDR1 SGHVS and CDR2 FNYEAQ. The CDR3 sequence is 17 residues long. V shed 1 base and J 2 bases; nucleotides not matched to a gene: 6. The CDR3 region is CASSLGPLAGEQETQYF. CDR3 coding DNA: TGTGCCAGCAGCTTAGGACCACTAGCGGGAGAACAAGAGACCCAGTACTTC.

The V call is TRBV30, the J call TRBJ2-1; D may be TRBD2 (6 bases). Deletions cut 8 bases from V and 0 bases from J, with 14 bases between. The CDR3 spans 14 residues. Looked up from germline, CDR1 is GTSNPN and CDR2 is SVGIG (reference sequence). In DNA form, the CDR3 reads TGTGCCGCTGAGGAGCGGGCCTCCTACAATGAGCAGTTCTTC. This codes for CAAEERASYNEQFF. The full variable domain, rest sourced from reference TRBV30 and TRBJ2-1, is SQTIHQWPATLVQPVGSPLSLECTVEGTSNPNLYWYRQAAGRGLQLLFYSVGIGQISSEVPQNLSASRPQDRQFILSSKKLLLSDSGFYLCAAEERASYNEQFFGPGTRLTVL.

The V call is TRBV20-1, the J call TRBJ2-7, with D unresolved. The CDR3 has 13 residues. The germline V gene has CDR1 DFQATT and CDR2 SNEGSKA (reference sequence). V gave up 4 bases and J gave up 1 base, with 11 bases separating them. CDR3 sequence (DNA): TGCAGTGCTAAAAAAGGGTCATCCTACGAGCAGTACTTC. Amino acid sequence: CSAKKGSSYEQYF.

This clonotype was seen only a few times. The chain is built from TRBV7-3 and TRBJ2-3; TRBD2 matches 9 bases. The CDR3 has 16 residues. Looked up from germline, CDR1 is SGHTA and CDR2 is FQGTGA. J gave up 2 bases and V 5 bases, and 8 bases lay outside the gene matches. The CDR3 coding sequence is TGTGCCAGCAGCCTCGGGCCTAGCGGGAACACAGATACGCAGTATTTT. Translating gives CASSLGPSGNTDTQYF.

V gene TRBV12-3 or TRBV12-4 combines with J gene TRBJ1-4, with 9 bases lining up with TRBD1. V was clipped by 7 bases and J by 6 bases; unmatched bases: 6. This CDR3 spans 14 amino acids. CDR3 sequence: CASNQQGADEKLFF. As DNA, the CDR3 is TGTGCCAGCAACCAACAGGGGGCCGATGAAAAACTGTTTTTT.

The chain employs TRBV12-3 or TRBV12-4 and TRBJ1-1; D remains unclear. Trimming stripped 6 bases from V and 4 bases from J, with 12 bases between. CDR3 length equals 13 residues. This chain's CDR3 is CASSPNWSTEAFF. CDR3 in DNA: TGTGCCAGCAGCCCAAACTGGAGCACTGAAGCTTTCTTT.

The V call is TRBV6-5, the J call TRBJ1-1, with D tentatively TRBD1 (6 bases). The CDR3 spans 17 residues. V was trimmed by 2 bases and J by 3 bases, leaving 19 bases between them. The germline V gene encodes CDR1 MNHEY and CDR2 SVGAGI. The DNA for the CDR3 is TGTGCCAGCAGTTACCCTGGGCTAGGGACAAAGGACACTGAAGCTTTCTTT. It translates to CASSYPGLGTKDTEAFF.

This clonotype has ten or more counts. This sequence joins TRBV24-1 and TRBJ1-5; tentatively, D is TRBD1 (5 bases). V gave up 3 bases and J gave up 2 bases, with 13 bases separating them. From germline, CDR1 is KGHDR and CDR2 SFDVKD. The length of the CDR3 is 16 residues. The CDR3 reads CATSDPTGDGNQPQHF. The CDR3 coding sequence is TGTGCCACCAGTGATCCTACGGGGGACGGCAATCAGCCCCAGCATTTT.

The gene calls are TRBV28 and TRBJ1-5; the D is unclear. In germline, CDR1 is MDHEN, CDR2 SYDVKM. With 3 bases removed from V and 3 bases from J, the gap between germline ends came to 12 bases. The CDR3 consists of 15 residues. The CDR3 is CASSFRAGFNQPQHF. The DNA of the CDR3 is TGTGCCAGCAGTTTCCGGGCGGGGTTCAATCAGCCCCAGCATTTT.

This rearrangement joins TRBV20-1 to TRBJ1-4, with 9 nucleotides matching TRBD1. J lost 4 bases, V lost 6 bases, and 12 bases had no gene match. Germline CDR1 DFQATT, CDR2 SNEGSKA (reference sequence). The CDR3 extends over 16 amino acids. The chain's CDR3 is CSAEGQGSQNNEKLFF. CDR3 in DNA: TGCAGTGCCGAGGGACAGGGCAGCCAAAATAATGAAAAACTGTTTTTT.

This clonotype was seen more than once but under ten times. The chain recombines TRBV18 with TRBJ1-1; TRBD1 matches at 7 bases. Germline values: CDR1 KGHSH, CDR2 LQKENI. CDR3 length: 17 residues. V lost 3 bases to trimming and J lost 1 base; unmatched junction nucleotides: 11. The CDR3 nucleotides are TGTGCCAGCTCACCCTACAGGGGAACGATCGGGAACACTGAAGCTTTCTTT. This gives the protein CASSPYRGTIGNTEAFF. The whole variable domain, remainder taken from reference TRBV18 and TRBJ1-1, is NAGVMQNPRHLVRRRGQEARLRCSPMKGHSHVYWYRQLPEEGLKFMVYLQKENIIDESGMPKERFSAEFPKEGPSILRIQQVVRGDSAAYFCASSPYRGTIGNTEAFFGQGTRLTVV.

This clonotype was seen at least ten times. The chain has TRBV20-1 and TRBJ2-3, with a weak D call TRBD2 (5 bases). This CDR3 comprises 12 residues. The V gene's germline CDR1 is DFQATT and CDR2 SNEGSKA (reference sequence). V was pared by 5 bases and J by 1 base, with 7 bases between. The CDR3 DNA reads as TGCAGTGCTGAGGAGGGCACAGATACGCAGTATTTT. It encodes CSAEEGTDTQYF.